A selection of T cell receptor beta chains follows, all from one sample in a study of metastatic and nonmetastatic thyroid tumors. Using MiXCR, TCRdb re-called clones from the PCR reads. The sample consists of about 33,000 clones, around 15% of them appearing once. Sequencing input: blood. The receptors stem from a female donor with papillary thyroid cancer or a benign thyroid nodule (not recorded which). Some clones in this sample may be carry-over from other donors' samples. Both conserved end residues are part of each CDR3.

TRBV9	TRBJ2-7	CASSVAGTGFDEQYF
TRBV9	TRBJ2-2	CASGGTGELFF
TRBV25-1	TRBJ1-1	CASSVTDRGTEAFF
TRBV12-3/TRBV12-4	TRBJ1-2	CASSLAVVYYGYTF
TRBV5-6	TRBJ2-1	CASTIGLNEQFF
TRBV6-2/TRBV6-3	TRBJ1-1	CAGSTREERKAFF
TRBV5-1	TRBJ2-1	CASRTSGDSGDEQFF
TRBV20-1	TRBJ2-5	CSAVTSGRPETQYF
TRBV4-2	TRBJ2-5	CASSRRAGAVPLGQETQYF
TRBV5-5	TRBJ1-5	CASSLGQGRQPQHF
TRBV7-2	TRBJ1-5	CASSLVDQFYQPQHF
TRBV12-3/TRBV12-4	TRBJ2-7	CASTPSSGQGCEQYF
TRBV7-9	TRBJ1-5	CASSLGISNQPQHF
TRBV29-1	TRBJ1-1	CSVGRGNTEAFF
TRBV7-2	TRBJ2-2	CASSLGAGQTRRATGELFF
TRBV7-3	TRBJ1-1	CASSPTGGGVTEAFF
TRBV18	TRBJ1-1	CASSPKSEAFF
TRBV28	TRBJ2-7	CASSHSCGEGVGEQYF
TRBV28	TRBJ2-7	CASSPDRGRTQYF
TRBV4-3	TRBJ2-7	CASSQGARGQGTYEQYF
TRBV20-1	TRBJ1-1	CSARKTGTNTEAFF
TRBV7-2	TRBJ1-2	CASSSSGTGWVFHYGYTF
TRBV3-1	TRBJ2-5	CASSLGGLAGVVGTQYF
TRBV9	TRBJ2-1	CASSVMETSGQSSYNEQFF
TRBV6-1	TRBJ1-2	CASSEGPFYVYTF
TRBV5-1	TRBJ1-2	CASSLAISTVGPNYGYTF
TRBV28	TRBJ1-6	CASGGMTGYNSPLHF
TRBV28	TRBJ2-1	CASSLFSSGLAGTEQFF
TRBV4-2	TRBJ1-2	CASSQDSGDRFNLF